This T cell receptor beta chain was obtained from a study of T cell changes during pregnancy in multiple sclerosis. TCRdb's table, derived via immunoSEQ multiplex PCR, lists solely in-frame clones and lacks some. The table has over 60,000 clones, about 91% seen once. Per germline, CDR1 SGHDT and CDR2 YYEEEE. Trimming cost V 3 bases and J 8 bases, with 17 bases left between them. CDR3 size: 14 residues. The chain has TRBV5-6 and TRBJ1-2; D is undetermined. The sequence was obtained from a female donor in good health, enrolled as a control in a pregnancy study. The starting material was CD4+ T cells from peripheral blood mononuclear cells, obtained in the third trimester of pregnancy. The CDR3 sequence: CASSSMGRSEGYTF. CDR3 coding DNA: TGTGCCAGCAGCTCAATGGGCAGATCTGAGGGCTACACCTTC. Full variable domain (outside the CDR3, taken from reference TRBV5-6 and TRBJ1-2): DAGVTQSPTHLIKTRGQQVTLRCSPKSGHDTVSWYQQALGQGPQFIFQYYEEEERQRGNFPDRFSGHQFPNYSSELNVNALLLGDSALYLCASSSMGRSEGYTFGSGTRLTVV.